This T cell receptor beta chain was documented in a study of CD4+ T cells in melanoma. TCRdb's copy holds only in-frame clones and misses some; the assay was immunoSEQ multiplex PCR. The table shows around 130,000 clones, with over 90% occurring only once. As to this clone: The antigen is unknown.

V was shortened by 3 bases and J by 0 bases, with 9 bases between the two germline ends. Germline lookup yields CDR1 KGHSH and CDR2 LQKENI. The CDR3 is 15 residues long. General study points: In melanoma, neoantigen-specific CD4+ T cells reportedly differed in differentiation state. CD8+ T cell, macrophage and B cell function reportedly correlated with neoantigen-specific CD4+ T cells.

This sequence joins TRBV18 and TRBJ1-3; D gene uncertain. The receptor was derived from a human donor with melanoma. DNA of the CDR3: TGTGCCAGCTCACCCCCAGGCCTCTCTGGAAACACCATATATTTT. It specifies CASSPPGLSGNTIYF.